This T cell receptor beta chain was sequenced for a study of STAT3 mutations in large granular lymphocyte leukemia. Germline loops: CDR1 SEHNR, CDR2 FQNEAQ (reference sequence). The CDR3 spans 14 residues. Between the trimmed V and J ends, which lost 1 base and 0 bases, there was a span of 7 bases. This clone was counted a single time. What it binds is unknown. Findings of the study overall: At least one immunodominant TCR beta clonotype appeared in every T-cell large granular lymphocyte leukemia patient.

Profiled with immunoSEQ multiplex PCR; TCRdb holds only in-frame clones, not every one. Of about 15,000 clones listed, over 90% are singletons. The TCR was taken from a woman between 45 and 65 years old with T-cell large granular lymphocyte leukemia. Some clones in this sample may be carry-over from other donors' samples. Input material: peripheral blood mononuclear cells. The chain joins TRBV7-9 to TRBJ2-7; D unresolved. The CDR3 nucleotides read TGTGCCAGCAGCTTAGAGTCCCGCTCCTACGAGCAGTACTTC. The encoded protein is CASSLESRSYEQYF.